The 6 T cell receptor beta chains in this list originate from one sample, sequenced in a study of T cell responses to AZD1222 COVID-19 vaccine. Assay: immunoSEQ multiplex PCR; the TCRdb copy retains only in-frame clones and omits some. The table shows roughly 120,000 clones, with roughly 88% occurring only once. The sample was peripheral blood, taken on day 0 of MenACWY control vaccination. The source of these receptors is an adult in good health.

This clone was observed a single time. The genes are TRBV1 and TRBJ2-7. TRBV1 is designated a pseudogene. This CDR3 spans 14 amino acids. The CDR3 nucleotides are TGCACCAGCAGGGGGAGGACAGAAACCTACGAGCAGTACTTC. This translates into CTSRGRTETYEQYF.

V is TRBV30 and J is TRBJ1-2; a possible D gene is TRBD1 (5 bases). V lost 1 base and J 2 bases, leaving 11 bases between the germline ends. The CDR3 is 14 amino acids. Germline CDR1 is GTSNPN and CDR2 is SVGIG (reference sequence). CDR3 sequence: CAWSADGTNYGYTF. The CDR3 DNA sequence: TGTGCCTGGAGTGCGGACGGGACGAACTATGGCTACACCTTC.

The chain uses TRBV27 and TRBJ1-5, with D unresolved. The CDR3 length is 16 residues. Germline V CDR1 and CDR2: MNHEY, SMNVEV (reference sequence). V was cut by 5 bases and J by 2 bases, with 16 bases left in between. CDR3 DNA sequence: TGTGCCAGCAGTCCTCGGGCCCCCTTGGGCAATCAGCCCCAGCATTTT. It codes for CASSPRAPLGNQPQHF.

The chain links TRBV6-5 to TRBJ2-2, with D perhaps matching TRBD2 (6 bases). CDR1 and CDR2 from the germline V gene are MNHEY and SVGAGI. Trimming took 6 bases from V and 6 from J, leaving 14 bases between them. This CDR3 has 14 residues. DNA of the CDR3: TGTGCCAGCAGGCCCCTGGCTAGCGCCGGGGAGCTGTTTTTT. This codes for CASRPLASAGELFF.

V gene TRBV28 combines with J gene TRBJ2-7; TRBD1 is a possible D gene (5 bases). Germline V CDR1 and CDR2: MDHEN, SYDVKM. The V end lost 3 bases, the J end lost 6 bases, and 15 bases lay between the germline ends. The CDR3 contains 14 residues. The CDR3 DNA follows: TGTGCCAGCAGTTTTCGGCAGGGTAAGGGCGAGCAGTACTTC. It encodes CASSFRQGKGEQYF.

The rearrangement uses TRBV11-1 and TRBJ2-5; D possibly corresponds to TRBD2 (6 bases). V lost 4 bases to trimming and J lost 2 bases, with 11 bases between them. This CDR3 has 14 residues. Germline assignment: CDR1 SGHAT and CDR2 FQDESV (reference sequence). The CDR3 loop reads CASSSPGTQETQYF. The CDR3 DNA follows: TGTGCCAGCAGCTCCCCAGGGACTCAAGAGACCCAGTACTTC.